Listed below are T cell receptor delta chains from one sample, sequenced in a study of γδ T cells in repeated Plasmodium falciparum infection. TCRdb re-called the multiplex PCR reads through CATT. The sample holds 50,000 to 60,000 delta-chain clones; 1.9% are singletons and the top ten take roughly a quarter. Sequencing input: gamma-delta T cells from blood. These receptors were obtained from a pool of human donors (malaria-infected and uninfected, not separated). CDR3s include the opening cysteine and the closing phenylalanine or tryptophan. D genes are given only for firm matches. Clone size is given as how often the clone was seen (once, few, many) or a class if it is expanded.

TRDD3,TRDV1,TRDJ1,many,TGTGCTCTTGGGGCTTACTGGGGGATAAATGATAAACTCATCTTT,CALGAYWGINDKLIF
-,TRDV2,TRDJ1,medium-sized,TGTGCCTGTGAAGACTTGCTGGGTCCCAGAGGAGCCGATAAACTCATCTTT,CACEDLLGPRGADKLIF
TRDD3,TRDV1,TRDJ1,many,TGTGCTCTTGGGGAAATTCCTGCGTACTGGGGGATACCCAACACCGATAAACTCATCTTT,CALGEIPAYWGIPNTDKLIF
TRDD3,TRDV1,TRDJ1,many,TGTGCTCTTGGGAAAGGTGTAGCAACTGGGGGATACGCCCTCACCGATAAACTCATCTTT,CALGKGVATGGYALTDKLIF
TRDD3,TRDV2,TRDJ1,medium-sized,TGTGCCTGTGACACCCCCTGGGGGATACAGGACACCGATAAACTCATCTTT,CACDTPWGIQDTDKLIF
TRDD3,TRDV1,TRDJ1,many,TGTGCTCTTGGGGAACTCCTCCTGAGGAATACTGGGGGTGTGTACACCGATAAACTCATCTTT,CALGELLLRNTGGVYTDKLIF
-,TRDV1,TRDJ1,medium-sized,TGTGCTCTTGGGGGGTTTCCCTTTAGCGGTAAACTCATCTTT,CALGGFPFSGKLIF
TRDD3,TRDV2,TRDJ4,many,TGTGCCTGTGACACCCTTTGCTGGGGGCCCTCCAGACCCCTGATCTTT,CACDTLCWGPSRPLIF
-,TRDV2,TRDJ1,many,TGTGCCTGTGACACCGTGGGTCCCCACACCGATAAACTCATCTTT,CACDTVGPHTDKLIF
TRDD3,TRDV1,TRDJ1,many,TGTGCTCTTGGGGAACCCATAGGCGCTACGCTACTGGGGGATTCTTGGGCCGATAAACTCATCTTT,CALGEPIGATLLGDSWADKLIF
-,TRDV1,TRDJ1,many,TGTGCTCTTGCTCGGGTGCCCGCACGACCGGTGGTGGTCACCGATAAACTCATCTTT,CALARVPARPVVVTDKLIF
-,TRDV1,TRDJ1,many,TGTGCTCTTGGGTCCCTTCCACGTACTGGGGTTACCGATAAACTCATCTTT,CALGSLPRTGVTDKLIF
-,TRDV1,TRDJ1,many,TGTGCTCTTGGGGAAGGGACCCCCCTCTATACGGCGTTTACCGATAAACTCATCTTT,CALGEGTPLYTAFTDKLIF
TRDD3,TRDV2,TRDJ1,many,TGTGCCTGTGACACAGTAGGCGTACTGGGGGACCCGTACACCGATAAACTCATCTTT,CACDTVGVLGDPYTDKLIF
TRDD3,TRDV2,TRDJ3,medium-sized,TGTGCCTGTGAAGGGGGGATACGCTGCTCCTGGGACACCCGACAGATGTTTTTC,CACEGGIRCSWDTRQMFF
TRDD3,TRDV2,TRDJ1,many,TGTGCCTGTGACACTATTCCTACTGGTACTGGGGGACGGGAGGCCGATAAACTCATCTTT,CACDTIPTGTGGREADKLIF
TRDD3,TRDV2,TRDJ1,medium-sized,TGTGCCTGTGACACGGTGGGCTCAGTGAAGACTTCACTGGGGGATTCAACCGATAAACTCATCTTT,CACDTVGSVKTSLGDSTDKLIF
TRDD3,TRDV1,TRDJ1,medium-sized,TGTGCTCTTGGGGAACTCACTCCACTTCCACCCCGTTGGGGGTGGGGGAACGGTTATATGGGACTCATCTTT,CALGELTPLPPRWGWGNGYMGLIF
TRDD3,TRDV1,TRDJ1,many,TGTGCTCTTGGGGATATAGTTTTCCCCTTACTGGGGGATGGGTCTACTGATAAACTCATCTTT,CALGDIVFPLLGDGSTDKLIF
-,TRDV1,TRDJ1,many,TGTGCTCTTGGGTTATCACCTTCCTACGTTTTCCGGGGGATAGATAAACTCATCTTT,CALGLSPSYVFRGIDKLIF
-,TRDV1,TRDJ1,few,TGTGCTTTTGGGGAACAATTCCACGTACTTGGGGATTTCGCACATTGGAAACTCATCTTT,CAFGEQFHVLGDFAHWKLIF
TRDD2,TRAV29/DV5,TRDJ1,many,TGTGCAGCAGGCCACCTTCCTTGCCCCGATAAACTCATCTTT,CAAGHLPCPDKLIF
-,TRDV1,TRDJ1,large,TGTGCTCTTTGTCTGATCCATGACTGGCGTCGGGACCATAAACTCATCTTT,CALCLIHDWRRDHKLIF
TRDD3,TRDV2,TRDJ1,medium-sized,TGTGCCTGTGGAGGGGGTCTGTACTGGGGGATACAAGGTCCGGCTGATAAACTCATCTTT,CACGGGLYWGIQGPADKLIF
-,TRDV1,TRDJ2,many,TGTGCTCTTGGGGAACTCCTTCCTATTGGGGGGATCCGACGTGGGAGTAGTAAGACAGCACAACTCTTCTTT,CALGELLPIGGIRRGSSKTAQLFF
-,TRAV29/DV5,TRDJ1,many,TGTGCAGCAAGCGCGAGGGGTCCTCACGCTTCGTACACCGATAAACTCATCTTT,CAASARGPHASYTDKLIF
TRDD3,TRDV2,TRDJ1,many,TGTGCCTGTGACACCGTGTTCGGGGGATACGCGGGAATGTACACCGATAAACTCATCTTT,CACDTVFGGYAGMYTDKLIF